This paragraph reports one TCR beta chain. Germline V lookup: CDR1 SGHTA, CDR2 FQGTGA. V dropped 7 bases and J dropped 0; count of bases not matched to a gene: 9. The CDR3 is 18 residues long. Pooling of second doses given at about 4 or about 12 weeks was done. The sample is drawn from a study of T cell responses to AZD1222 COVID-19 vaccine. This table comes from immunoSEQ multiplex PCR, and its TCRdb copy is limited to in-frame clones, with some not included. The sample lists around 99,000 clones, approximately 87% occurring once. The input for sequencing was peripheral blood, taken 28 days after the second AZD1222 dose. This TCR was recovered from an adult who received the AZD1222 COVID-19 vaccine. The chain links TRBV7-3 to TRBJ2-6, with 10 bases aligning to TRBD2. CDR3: CASTNPLAGISGANVLTF. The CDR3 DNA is TGTGCCAGCACCAACCCACTAGCGGGGATCTCTGGGGCCAACGTCCTGACTTTC.